Below are 13 T cell receptor beta chains sequenced from a single sample in a study of cytomegalovirus exposure and HLA in healthy donors. The PCR contained 60 Vbeta and 13 Jbeta primers. Sequencing used immunoSEQ multiplex PCR; TCRdb keeps in-frame clones, though not all of them. The data contain 150,000 or so clones, over 70% of them seen just once; the ten biggest clones take up around 7.1%. What was sequenced was PBMCs. The receptors come from a woman between 35 and 50 years old in good health and CMV-seropositive.

This clone was recorded once. This rearrangement joins TRBV5-4 to TRBJ2-3; 12 bases align to TRBD2. The CDR3 loop spans 19 amino acids. Germline trimming cut 4 bases from V and 4 bases from J; bases unmatched to any gene: 16. The germline gives CDR1 SGHNT, CDR2 YYREEE (reference sequence). CDR3 DNA sequence: TGTGCCAGCAGCCCGACACCGACTAGCGGGGGACCTACGGCAGATACGCAGTATTTT. Protein: CASSPTPTSGGPTADTQYF.

This clone was picked up a small number of times. This chain links TRBV11-3 with TRBJ2-7; no clear D gene. CDR1 and CDR2 (germline): SGHNT, YENEEA. V was clipped by 0 bases and J by 6 bases, with 9 bases between them. The CDR3 is 13 amino acids. CDR3 DNA sequence: TGTGCCAGCAGCTTAGAAGATGGGCGCGAGCAGTACTTC. Protein sequence: CASSLEDGREQYF. Looking up the rest from reference TRBV11-3 and TRBJ2-7 gives the full variable domain: EAGVVQSPRYKIIEKKQPVAFWCNPISGHNTLYWYLQNLGQGPELLIRYENEEAVDDSQLPKDRFSAERLKGVDSTLKIQPAELGDSAVYLCASSLEDGREQYFGPGTRLTVT.

The chain carries TRBV7-6 and TRBJ1-1, with D perhaps TRBD1 (5 bases). Germline V gives CDR1 SGHVS, CDR2 FNYEAQ. The CDR3 covers 15 residues. V was shortened by 4 bases and J by 0 bases, with 12 bases between the two germline ends. CDR3 amino acids: CASSSSGGVNTEAFF. The CDR3 nucleotides are TGTGCCAGCAGCTCCTCGGGAGGGGTGAACACTGAAGCTTTCTTT.

This clone was observed a handful of times. CDR3 loop: CASSFQGLTDTQYF. The CDR3 DNA reads as TGCGCCAGCAGCTTCCAGGGCCTTACAGATACGCAGTATTTT. The chain joins TRBV5-1 to TRBJ2-3; a weak D match, TRBD1 (5 bases). Germline V CDR1 and CDR2: SGHRS, YFSETQ. The V end lost 2 bases, the J end lost 3 bases, and 10 bases lay between the germline ends. The CDR3 is 14 amino acids.

CDR3 coding DNA: TGTGCCAGCAGCTTATGGAGAGACGAGACCCAGTACTTC. The encoded protein is CASSLWRDETQYF. This chain joins TRBV5-4 and TRBJ2-5; D is ambiguous. This CDR3 is built from 13 residues. Germline V CDR1 and CDR2: SGHNT, YYREEE (reference sequence). V shed 2 bases and J shed 5 bases, with 10 bases lying between them. Based on the CDR3 plus reference TRBV5-4 and TRBJ2-5, the full variable domain is ETGVTQSPTHLIKTRGQQVTLRCSSQSGHNTVSWYQQALGQGPQFIFQYYREEENGRGNFPPRFSGLQFPNYSSELNVNALELDDSALYLCASSLWRDETQYFGPGTRLLVL.

In this sample, this clone turned up a few times. This rearrangement joins TRBV5-1 to TRBJ1-1; 7 bases align to TRBD1. Germline-derived CDR1 and CDR2 are SGHRS and YFSETQ. V lost 2 bases to trimming and J lost 2 bases; unmatched junction nucleotides: 3. The CDR3 runs to 14 residues. The CDR3 region is CASSFGGGNTEAFF. The CDR3, as DNA: TGCGCCAGCAGCTTCGGAGGGGGCAACACTGAAGCTTTCTTT.

V usage is TRBV5-1 and J usage is TRBJ2-3, with 11 bases fitting TRBD2. Germline V gives CDR1 SGHRS, CDR2 YFSETQ. CDR3 length: 18 residues. The trim removed 4 bases at V and 0 bases at J, leaving 10 bases unmatched. Here the CDR3 reads CASSRGVAGGPSTDTQYF. For the CDR3, the DNA is TGCGCCAGCAGCCGAGGTGTAGCGGGGGGGCCGAGCACAGATACGCAGTATTTT. Using reference TRBV5-1 and TRBJ2-3 for the parts outside the CDR3, the full variable domain is KAGVTQTPRYLIKTRGQQVTLSCSPISGHRSVSWYQQTPGQGLQFLFEYFSETQRNKGNFPGRFSGRQFSNSRSEMNVSTLELGDSALYLCASSRGVAGGPSTDTQYFGPGTRLTVL.

J is TRBJ1-3 and V is TRBV27; 7 bases align to TRBD1. Losses at the gene ends were 5 bases for V and 4 bases for J; bases not matched to a gene: 17. Germline V gene data show CDR1 as MNHEY and CDR2 as SMNVEV (reference sequence). The CDR3 extends over 18 amino acids. CDR3 nucleotide sequence: TGTGCCAGCAGTCCCGACAGGGAGCGCTCTAGCATAGGAAACACCATATATTTT. It specifies CASSPDRERSSIGNTIYF.

The chain uses TRBV4-2 and TRBJ2-7; weak D call: TRBD2 (6 bases). Germline CDR1 and CDR2: LGHNA and YNFKEQ. Trimming took off 1 base at V and 12 bases at J, with 22 bases between the two ends. The CDR3 spans 15 residues. This CDR3 is CASSQVGGESSHRYF. The CDR3 region has the DNA TGTGCCAGCAGCCAAGTAGGCGGGGAGTCCTCGCACCGGTACTTC.

The chain links TRBV27 to TRBJ1-2; D possibly corresponds to TRBD1 (6 bases). This CDR3 contains 15 residues. Germline CDR1 reads MNHEY; CDR2 reads SMNVEV (reference sequence). V lost 7 bases to trimming and J lost 7 bases, with 22 bases between them. In nucleotides, the CDR3 is TGTGCCAGCAAAGGAGATCAGGGGTTACTTGGTGGCTACACCTTC. Protein product: CASKGDQGLLGGYTF.

The chain recombines TRBV2 with TRBJ2-1; 14 nucleotides agree with TRBD2. Per germline, CDR1 SNHLY and CDR2 FYNNEI. Unmatched junction bases numbered 4, after V lost 7 bases and J lost 5 bases. The CDR3 has 15 amino acids. The CDR3 protein is CASTRLAGGHNEQFF. CDR3 nucleotide sequence: TGTGCCAGCACACGACTAGCGGGGGGGCACAATGAGCAGTTCTTC.

This clone was seen just once. V usage is TRBV14 and J usage is TRBJ1-3; D is perhaps TRBD1 (5 bases). V lost 1 base and J 5 bases, leaving 12 bases between the germline ends. The CDR3 extends over 15 amino acids. Germline V gene sequence: CDR1 SGHDN, CDR2 FVKESK. Written as DNA, the CDR3 is TGTGCCAGCAGCCAAGTTGGCAGGGAAAGAAACACCATATATTTT. Protein: CASSQVGRERNTIYF.

The chain combines TRBV19 with TRBJ2-5; 9 nucleotides align to TRBD1. Germline CDR1 reads LNHDA; CDR2 reads SQIVND (reference sequence). V trimming: 1 base; J trimming: 4 bases; junction bases outside the gene matches: 4. The CDR3 is made up of 15 amino acids. The CDR3 region has the DNA TGTGCCAGTAGTATAGGACAGGGGGTACGAGAGACCCAGTACTTC. Translated: CASSIGQGVRETQYF.